This TCR beta chain was profiled in a study of T cell responses to AZD1222 COVID-19 vaccine. This CDR3 region has 16 residues. Per the germline V gene, CDR1 is MDHEN and CDR2 is SYDVKM. Deletions cut 1 base from V and 3 bases from J, with 16 bases between. Comment on this clone: Antigen: not known.

Data came from immunoSEQ multiplex PCR; TCRdb stores just in-frame clones and leaves some out. The repertoire has roughly 150,000 clones, about 92% of them found once; the top ten carry about 6.5%. Study-level points and caveats: Donors were largely white British and mainly female; clonal diversity was possibly underestimated. Recipients of two AZD1222 doses showed rising Spike-specific TCR breadth and depth. Repertoire samples came only from after the peak T cell response.

Sequencing used peripheral blood, obtained 28 days after the second AZD1222 dose. The chain links TRBV28 to TRBJ2-7, with D maybe TRBD2 (6 bases). The clonotype was recovered from an adult who received the AZD1222 COVID-19 vaccine. CDR3 sequence: CASSLLGTAKGYEQYF. The DNA of the CDR3 is TGTGCCAGCAGTTTATTAGGGACTGCAAAGGGCTACGAGCAGTACTTC. Drawing the rest from reference TRBV28 and TRBJ2-7, the complete variable domain is DVKVTQSSRYLVKRTGEKVFLECVQDMDHENMFWYRQDPGLGLRLIYFSYDVKMKEKGDIPEGYSVSREKKERFSLILESASTNQTSMYLCASSLLGTAKGYEQYFGPGTRLTVT.